These 16 T cell receptor beta chains share one sample of origin, sequenced in a study of blood T cell repertoires in COVID-19. TCRdb's copy holds only in-frame clones and misses some; the assay was immunoSEQ multiplex PCR. Here the sample spans 84,000 or so clones, around four fifths being singletons. Source material: peripheral blood. The receptors derive from a woman between 65 and 79 years old with active or convalescent COVID-19.

The rearrangement links TRBV6-5 to TRBJ2-2, with TRBD2 identical over 14 bases. The CDR3 is 15 amino acids. The germline V gene encodes CDR1 MNHEY and CDR2 SVGAGI. The ends lost 6 bases at V and 6 bases at J; junction bases unmatched: 3. The CDR3 nucleotides are TGTGCCAGCAGCATGGGACTAGCGGGGGCCGGGGAGCTGTTTTTT. Translating it yields CASSMGLAGAGELFF.

This sequence joins TRBV3-1 (or the pseudogene TRBV3-2) and TRBJ1-1; D is possibly TRBD1 (6 bases). V was pared by 4 bases and J by 8 bases, with 11 bases between. Germline CDR1 is LGHDT and CDR2 is YNNKEL (reference sequence). This CDR3 spans 12 amino acids. CDR3 residues: CASSRQDLEAFF. In DNA form, the CDR3 reads TGTGCCAGCAGCCGACAGGACTTAGAAGCTTTCTTT.

The chain couples TRBV20-1 to TRBJ1-2; 8 bases are a match to TRBD1. Germline V lookup: CDR1 DFQATT, CDR2 SNEGSKA (reference sequence). The CDR3 extends over 14 amino acids. V lost 3 bases to trimming and J lost 3 bases; unmatched junction nucleotides: 6. The CDR3 nucleotides are TGCAGTGCTAGTCTACCAGGGGGCTACTATGGCTACACCTTC. This sequence encodes CSASLPGGYYGYTF.

The chain employs TRBV7-9 and TRBJ1-2; 10 bases are shared with TRBD1. The CDR3 has 14 residues. Germline CDR1 and CDR2: SEHNR and FQNEAQ (reference sequence). V lost 3 bases, J lost 8 bases, and 6 bases stayed unmatched. CDR3 loop: CASSLRTGGGGYTF. For the CDR3, the DNA is TGTGCCAGCAGCTTGAGGACAGGGGGAGGGGGCTACACCTTC.

The chain links TRBV5-1 to TRBJ2-1; tentative D call: TRBD2 (6 bases). V was trimmed by 5 bases and J by 5 bases, leaving 17 bases between them. Germline V CDR1 and CDR2: SGHRS, YFSETQ. The CDR3 has 15 residues. CDR3 loop: CASSSTSRSDNEQFF. CDR3 in DNA: TGCGCCAGCAGTTCAACTAGCAGGTCCGACAATGAGCAGTTCTTC.

The chain couples TRBV6-5 to TRBJ2-7, with 9 bases fitting TRBD1. The germline CDR1 and CDR2 sequences are MNHEY and SVGAGI. CDR3 length: 13 amino acids. V was clipped by 8 bases and J by 3 bases; unmatched bases: 5. The CDR3 is CASSRTGVYEQYF. In DNA, the CDR3 is TGTGCCAGCTCGAGGACAGGGGTCTACGAGCAGTACTTC.

J is TRBJ1-2 and V is TRBV6-5; 7 nucleotides align to TRBD1. The CDR3 extends over 15 amino acids. Germline V gives CDR1 MNHEY, CDR2 SVGAGI. Unmatched junction bases numbered 8, after V lost 6 bases and J lost 1 base. CDR3 bases: TGTGCCAGCAGACGGGAGGGGGCAAATAACTATGGCTACACCTTC. It specifies CASRREGANNYGYTF.

The sample holds one count of this clone. The V and J genes are TRBV28 and TRBJ2-1, with TRBD1 identical over 7 bases. V lost 8 bases to trimming and J lost 1 base; unmatched junction nucleotides: 5. CDR1 and CDR2 (germline): MDHEN, SYDVKM. CDR3 length: 14 amino acids. CDR3 coding DNA: TGTGCCAGCGGCGAGACAGGGTCCTACAATGAGCAGTTCTTC. Amino acid sequence: CASGETGSYNEQFF.

The rearrangement uses TRBV5-1 and TRBJ1-1; no clear D. CDR3 length: 14 residues. The germline gives CDR1 SGHRS, CDR2 YFSETQ. The germline V and J ends were trimmed by 2 bases and 0 bases, with 8 bases remaining between them. CDR3 protein: CASSFEAVNTEAFF. The DNA of the CDR3 is TGCGCCAGCAGCTTTGAGGCCGTGAACACTGAAGCTTTCTTT.

V and J are TRBV5-4 and TRBJ2-3; TRBD2 agrees at 8 bases. CDR1 and CDR2 (germline): SGHNT, YYREEE (reference sequence). CDR3 length: 16 residues. After removal of 0 bases from V and 8 bases from J, the junction contained 11 bases not matched to a gene. DNA of the CDR3: TGTGCCAGCAGCTTGGCAGCGGGGGCCGATCGCGGTACGCAGTATTTT. Its protein is CASSLAAGADRGTQYF.

The gene calls are TRBV18 and TRBJ1-1; D perhaps matches TRBD1 (6 bases). The CDR3 spans 14 residues. Germline V lookup: CDR1 KGHSH, CDR2 LQKENI. The V and J ends lost 2 bases and 6 bases respectively, with 13 bases between them. For the CDR3, the DNA is TGTGCCAGCTCACCATGGGGGCCCACTCCTGAAGCTTTCTTT. It translates to CASSPWGPTPEAFF.

The chain carries TRBV2 and TRBJ1-4; possibly TRBD1 for D (5 bases). The V gene's germline CDR1 is SNHLY and CDR2 FYNNEI. With 5 bases removed from V and 4 bases from J, the gap between germline ends came to 8 bases. CDR3 size: 13 residues. CDR3 in amino acids: CASSLQGNEKLFF. The CDR3 DNA sequence: TGTGCCAGCAGTCTCCAGGGTAATGAAAAACTGTTTTTT.

In this sample, this clone turned up a few times. The rearrangement uses TRBV18 and TRBJ1-1; D is unclear. CDR3 length: 13 amino acids. Germline assignment: CDR1 KGHSH and CDR2 LQKENI. Trimming pared 3 bases from V and 8 bases from J, leaving 13 bases between. CDR3 bases: TGTGCCAGCTCACCTGGCTCTGGTCCCGAAGCTTTCTTT. Its translation is CASSPGSGPEAFF.

The J gene is TRBJ2-5, the V gene TRBV18; 7 bases match TRBD1. Germline values: CDR1 KGHSH, CDR2 LQKENI. The CDR3 consists of 14 residues. The junction had 7 bases not matched to a gene; V was cut back by 6 bases and J by 3 bases. CDR3 bases: TGTGCCAGCTCCACAAAAGGGGGCAAAGAGACCCAGTACTTC. It is translated as CASSTKGGKETQYF.

This clone came up once. The V gene is TRBV6-5, the J gene TRBJ1-5, with 7 bases that match TRBD1. Per germline, CDR1 MNHEY and CDR2 SVGAGI. The J segment lost 6 bases and the V segment lost 10 bases, leaving 15 bases of the junction unmatched. The CDR3 sequence is 15 residues long. CDR3 nucleotides: TGTGCCATCCTGACAGTTGAGGGGGCTTTTCAGCCCCAGCATTTT. This gives the protein CAILTVEGAFQPQHF.

This chain joins TRBV4-1 and TRBJ2-7; TRBD1 matches 9 bases. Trimming cost V 4 bases and J 2 bases; bases outside gene matches: 12. CDR1 and CDR2 from the germline V gene are MGHRA and YSYEKL. The CDR3 loop spans 17 amino acids. Written as DNA, the CDR3 is TGCGCCAGCAGCCGGCAAGAAGGGGACAGGGCGACCTACGAGCAGTACTTC. This translates into CASSRQEGDRATYEQYF.